This TCR beta chain was obtained from a study of T cells in Graves' hyperthyroidism and ophthalmopathy. Study overall: At initial diagnosis, before any treatment had begun, peripheral blood was obtained.

Each patient was aged 18 to 65 and had newly diagnosed hyperthyroidism of under 2 months' duration. Thyroid ultrasound and orbital computed tomography, with clinical symptoms and serum thyroxine and TRAb, informed diagnoses. A few counts support this clonotype. Antigen: not known. The germline gene is not matched at one end of the junction; a read error may be the cause. RNA transcripts provided the source from which TCR beta CDR3 regions were amplified. The study used the HTBI primer set for a first-round RT-PCR of the TCR CDR3. TCRdb re-derived calls from the multiplex PCR reads in MiXCR, one entry per CDR3 protein. The table includes 650,000 to 750,000 distinct CDR3 sequences, approximately 14% detected once. Germline CDR1 is SGHAT and CDR2 is FQDESV (reference sequence). CDR3 length: 19 residues. The study's findings and limits: Most thyroid clonotypes expanded above 0.001 were also detected in blood.

This sequence originates from a woman aged 18-29 years with Graves' hyperthyroidism. The chain has TRBV11-1 and TRBJ2-1, with 14 bases matching TRBD2. The sequenced sample consisted of blood. The CDR3 here is CTSSLWTSGRPKTYNEQFF. CDR3 in DNA: TGTACCAGCAGCCTGTGGACTAGCGGGAGGCCCAAAACCTACAATGAGCAGTTCTTC.